Listed below are T cell receptor beta chains from one sample, sequenced in a study of siplizumab effects on memory and regulatory T cells. Profiling relied on immunoSEQ multiplex PCR, and the TCRdb table lists in-frame clones only, not all of them. The repertoire includes more than 90,000 clones, 85% to 95% of them detected once, and about 12% sits in the top ten. Sequencing was done on a sample of non-Treg CD4+ T cells sorted from blood. These receptors were taken from a human donor in good health. Both conserved end residues are part of each CDR3. D genes are given only for firm matches. Where a row states a size, it is once, few, many or the class of an expanded clone; other rows omit it.

V gene: TRBV19; J gene: TRBJ2-7; D gene: TRBD1; clone size: once; CDR3 protein: CASSRDRVSYEQYF; CDR3 DNA: TGTGCCAGTAGTCGGGACAGAGTCTCCTACGAGCAGTACTTC
V gene: TRBV5-1; J gene: TRBJ2-3; D gene: TRBD2; clone size: -; CDR3 protein: CASSLRTSGKSADTQYF; CDR3 DNA: TGCGCCAGCAGCTTGCGGACTAGCGGGAAGAGCGCAGATACGCAGTATTTT
V gene: TRBV5-1; J gene: TRBJ2-1; D gene: -; clone size: -; CDR3 protein: CASSLDWQEQFF; CDR3 DNA: TGCGCCAGCAGCTTGGATTGGCAAGAGCAGTTCTTC
V gene: TRBV11-3; J gene: TRBJ2-1; D gene: TRBD1; clone size: -; CDR3 protein: CASSSQGSGGEQFF; CDR3 DNA: TGTGCCAGCAGCTCACAGGGGTCAGGTGGTGAGCAGTTCTTC
V gene: TRBV27; J gene: TRBJ1-4; D gene: TRBD1; clone size: -; CDR3 protein: CASSRDRLDLTYKKLFF; CDR3 DNA: TGTGCCAGCAGCAGGGACAGACTAGACCTGACCTATAAAAAACTGTTTTTT
V gene: TRBV18; J gene: TRBJ2-1; D gene: TRBD2; clone size: -; CDR3 protein: CASSVPGTSNEQFF; CDR3 DNA: TGTGCCAGCTCAGTCCCCGGGACTAGTAATGAGCAGTTCTTC
V gene: TRBV19; J gene: TRBJ2-6; D gene: TRBD1; clone size: -; CDR3 protein: CASSTGTGGSGANVLTF; CDR3 DNA: TGTGCCAGTAGCACCGGGACAGGGGGCTCTGGGGCCAACGTCCTGACTTTC
V gene: TRBV4-1; J gene: TRBJ1-2; D gene: TRBD1; clone size: once; CDR3 protein: CASSPGQGDYGYTF; CDR3 DNA: TGCGCCAGCAGCCCTGGACAGGGCGACTATGGCTACACCTTC
V gene: TRBV7-2; J gene: TRBJ2-7; D gene: TRBD2; clone size: -; CDR3 protein: CASSRDYGGQYF; CDR3 DNA: TGTGCCAGCAGCCGGGACTACGGGGGGCAGTACTTC
V gene: TRBV5-1; J gene: TRBJ2-3; D gene: -; clone size: -; CDR3 protein: CASSLAGLGPDTQYF; CDR3 DNA: TGCGCCAGCAGCTTGGCCGGATTAGGCCCAGATACGCAGTATTTT
V gene: TRBV19; J gene: TRBJ2-4; D gene: -; clone size: few; CDR3 protein: CASSIMQGGKENIQYF; CDR3 DNA: TGTGCCAGTAGTATCATGCAGGGAGGAAAGGAAAACATTCAGTACTTC
V gene: TRBV7-8; J gene: TRBJ2-3; D gene: -; clone size: -; CDR3 protein: CASSPGGKDTQYF; CDR3 DNA: TGTGCCAGCAGCCCAGGGGGGAAAGATACGCAGTATTTT
V gene: TRBV4-3; J gene: TRBJ2-1; D gene: -; clone size: once; CDR3 protein: CASSQSSLGSNEQFF; CDR3 DNA: TGCGCCAGCAGCCAAAGCTCGCTGGGGTCCAATGAGCAGTTCTTC
V gene: TRBV11-3; J gene: TRBJ2-5; D gene: -; clone size: -; CDR3 protein: CASSLSGERGETQYF; CDR3 DNA: TGTGCCAGCAGCTTATCCGGGGAGAGGGGAGAGACCCAGTACTTC
V gene: TRBV9; J gene: TRBJ2-2; D gene: -; clone size: -; CDR3 protein: CASSLNGELFF; CDR3 DNA: TGTGCCAGCAGCCTCAACGGGGAGCTGTTTTTT
V gene: TRBV16; J gene: TRBJ1-3; D gene: -; clone size: -; CDR3 protein: CASSQNRVSSGNTIYF; CDR3 DNA: TGTGCCAGCAGCCAAAACCGGGTTTCCTCTGGAAACACCATATATTTT
V gene: TRBV29-1; J gene: TRBJ2-3; D gene: -; clone size: once; CDR3 protein: CSVERLTKTQYF; CDR3 DNA: TGCAGCGTTGAAAGGTTAACGAAGACGCAGTATTTT
V gene: TRBV28; J gene: TRBJ2-7; D gene: -; clone size: -; CDR3 protein: CASSGRGSYEQYF; CDR3 DNA: TGTGCCAGCAGCGGCCGGGGGAGCTACGAGCAGTACTTC
V gene: TRBV5-1; J gene: TRBJ2-1; D gene: -; clone size: -; CDR3 protein: CASSLVADYYNEQFF; CDR3 DNA: TGCGCCAGCAGCTTGGTTGCGGACTACTACAATGAGCAGTTCTTC
V gene: TRBV7-2; J gene: TRBJ2-5; D gene: TRBD2; clone size: -; CDR3 protein: CASSLLAGREETQYF; CDR3 DNA: TGTGCCAGCAGCTTACTAGCGGGGCGGGAAGAGACCCAGTACTTC
V gene: TRBV7-9; J gene: TRBJ1-4; D gene: TRBD1; clone size: -; CDR3 protein: CASSRRDRGGEKLFF; CDR3 DNA: TGTGCCAGCAGCCGCCGGGACAGGGGTGGGGAAAAACTGTTTTTT
V gene: TRBV28; J gene: TRBJ2-7; D gene: -; clone size: -; CDR3 protein: CASNIPASEQYF; CDR3 DNA: TGTGCCAGCAATATCCCGGCGAGCGAGCAGTACTTC
V gene: TRBV5-4; J gene: TRBJ1-2; D gene: -; clone size: -; CDR3 protein: CASSLPVTGRDGYTF; CDR3 DNA: TGTGCCAGCAGCTTACCTGTCACAGGGCGCGATGGCTACACCTTC
V gene: TRBV25-1; J gene: TRBJ1-4; D gene: TRBD1; clone size: -; CDR3 protein: CASSPPGQMATNEKLFF; CDR3 DNA: TGTGCCAGCAGCCCACCGGGACAGATGGCAACTAATGAAAAACTGTTTTTT
V gene: TRBV21-1; J gene: TRBJ2-7; D gene: -; clone size: once; CDR3 protein: CARDLGEQYF; CDR3 DNA: TGTGCCAGGGACCTCGGCGAGCAGTACTTC
V gene: TRBV7-8; J gene: TRBJ1-5; D gene: -; clone size: -; CDR3 protein: CASSFTVRRGNQPQHF; CDR3 DNA: TGTGCCAGCAGCTTCACCGTTCGTCGAGGCAATCAGCCCCAGCATTTT
V gene: TRBV5-1; J gene: TRBJ2-1; D gene: TRBD1; clone size: -; CDR3 protein: CASSITGGSYNEQFF; CDR3 DNA: TGCGCCAGCAGCATAACAGGGGGCTCCTACAATGAGCAGTTCTTC
V gene: TRBV6-1; J gene: TRBJ2-3; D gene: TRBD2; clone size: -; CDR3 protein: CASRPGLAMDTQYF; CDR3 DNA: TGTGCCAGCAGACCGGGACTAGCGATGGATACGCAGTATTTT
V gene: TRBV5-4; J gene: TRBJ2-5; D gene: -; clone size: -; CDR3 protein: CASSPPANPGTQYF; CDR3 DNA: TGTGCCAGCAGCCCACCGGCTAACCCAGGGACCCAGTACTTC
V gene: TRBV19; J gene: TRBJ1-5; D gene: -; clone size: -; CDR3 protein: CASSIVDAGPFKPQHF; CDR3 DNA: TGTGCCAGTAGTATAGTAGACGCAGGACCCTTTAAGCCCCAGCATTTT
V gene: TRBV7-2; J gene: TRBJ2-3; D gene: -; clone size: -; CDR3 protein: CASSLDSLGTDTQYF; CDR3 DNA: TGTGCCAGCAGCTTAGATAGTCTCGGCACAGATACGCAGTATTTT
V gene: TRBV6-1; J gene: TRBJ2-3; D gene: -; clone size: -; CDR3 protein: CASSLGRGGTDTQYF; CDR3 DNA: TGTGCCAGCAGTCTAGGCAGGGGTGGTACAGATACGCAGTATTTT
V gene: TRBV29-1; J gene: TRBJ2-1; D gene: TRBD2; clone size: -; CDR3 protein: CSASGLYNEQFF; CDR3 DNA: TGCAGCGCTAGCGGGCTATACAATGAGCAGTTCTTC